This is a list of T cell receptor beta chains from one sample in a study of beta chain features in type 1 diabetes. Produced via immunoSEQ multiplex PCR; TCRdb's table is partial and in-frame only. The sample has around 160,000 clones, around 8.4% seen once; the top ten hold around 0.5%. Source material: central memory CD4+ T cells from blood. The receptors here all came from a young woman with type 1 diabetes. CDR3s leave out the opening cysteine and the closing phenylalanine or tryptophan. The order of the fields is V gene, CDR3 protein.

>TRBV19
ASSDRVGNEQF
>TRBV30
AWRKTGGLTGELF
>TRBV29-1
SVAGTGTSGAHWETQY
>TRBV11-2
ASSLEGPQHT
>TRBV5-6
ASSRGLAGADTQY
>TRBV11-3
ASSPGASGSNNEQF
>TRBV6-5
ASSYGGTGSEKLF
>TRBV7-8
ASSPTSGRWSYNEQF
>TRBV7-9
ASSLSSVLRGYGYT
>TRBV11-2
ASSAPGRDTQY
>TRBV7-2
ASSLGLGGRRDGYT
>TRBV10-3
AIGRDSSSYNEQF
>TRBV4-1
ASSQTGTEAYNEQF
>TRBV7-2
ASSKAGKSYEQY
>TRBV18
ASSPPANQETQY
>TRBV11-1
ASSLGRTVYEQY
>TRBV19
ASSIGAKTYGYT
>TRBV7-2
ASSLARGHNQPQH
>TRBV30
AYQGTDPGRYEQY
>TRBV5-4
ASSPPGEVYGYT
>TRBV18
ASSPGDYSYNEQF
>TRBV25-1
ASSVGQGAFGGELF
>TRBV28
ASSLPGLHTEAF
>TRBV9
ASSVDEGVETGELF
>TRBV19
ASSIGSGKGYEQAF
>TRBV5-1
ASSLLADTDTQY
>TRBV5-1
ASSTAGMTGELF
>TRBV9
ASSVGPSGLYNEQF
>TRBV5-6
ASSLRGRGGYT
>TRBV19
ASSWTGEQPQH
>TRBV5-1
ASSLGTTANYGYT
>TRBV5-1
ASSFSLGRADTQY
>TRBV7-8
ASRGDRELVYEQY
>TRBV5-1
ASARPPGETQY
>TRBV15
ATSHYTKRGTQY
>TRBV30
AWIPGYNEQF
>TRBV29-1
SVGKTAGTDTQY
>TRBV18
ASSPRSGDYGYT
>TRBV10-2
ASRTDHYGYT
>TRBV7-2
ASAYRTQETQY
>TRBV23-1
ASSQSGGAYEQY
>TRBV6-6
ASRGGSTTNEKLF
>TRBV4-1
ASSQEETRGRNTEAF
>TRBV5-6
ASSLLNEQF
>TRBV4-2
ASSQGLGGADEQY
>TRBV7-2
ASSWGQGGSYEQY
>TRBV28
ASSLGLALQETQY
>TRBV7-9
ASSFGAGGRYEQY
>TRBV9
ASSVVSSGGGNTGELF
>TRBV6-5
ASSYSRAGGRETQY
>TRBV14
ASSTLGRTSYNEQF
>TRBV11-3
ASSSLRSSYEQY